This T cell receptor beta chain was recorded in a study of CD8+CD57+ T cells in acquired aplastic anemia. Study-level information: Roughly 3 ug was the average amount of DNA from sorted CD4+ and CD8+ cells.

It was genomic DNA that served as the template for profiling TCR beta VDJ and CDR3. TCRdb itself ran the reads through MiXCR, one entry per CDR3 protein. The table lists fewer than 85,000 distinct CDR3 sequences, about 70% of them singletons, with 80% to 90% in the top ten. Germline-derived CDR1 and CDR2 are SQVTM and ANQGSEA. The CDR3 length is 12 residues. Trimming pared 3 bases from V and 2 bases from J, leaving 5 bases between. The study, taken as a whole, reports: Common to patients and controls were 25 to 30 CD8+ CDR3 sequences.

Previously, flow cytometry had revealed CD8+CD57+ cell expansion in the patients chosen for sequencing. Severe acquired aplastic anemia was present in every patient. This clonotype was recorded many times. The antigen is not known. The sequenced material came from sorted CD4+, CD8+, or CD8+CD57+ T cells (not recorded which) from PBMCs. The receptor's source is a human donor with aplastic anemia. The rearrangement joins TRBV29-1 to TRBJ2-1; TRBD1 might be the D (5 bases). CDR3 in amino acids: CSVEDTYNEQFF. The CDR3, as DNA: TGCAGCGTTGAGGACACCTACAATGAGCAGTTCTTC.